The sequence of this T cell receptor beta chain was determined in a study of blood T cell repertoires in COVID-19. Clones were read by immunoSEQ multiplex PCR, and TCRdb kept only the in-frame ones, dropping some. Altogether about 360,000 clones are present, 75% to 90% being singletons, with the ten largest covering just over 7%. The length of the CDR3 is 12 residues. V lost 7 bases, J lost 11 bases, and 14 bases lay in between. Germline V CDR1 and CDR2: MNHEY, SMNVEV (reference sequence). Sequences were obtained from peripheral blood. This TCR derives from a woman in her sixties or seventies with COVID-19, enrolled during active disease. The chain links TRBV27 to TRBJ1-4, with D perhaps TRBD1 (5 bases). The CDR3 sequence: CASTSFGGKLFF. DNA of the CDR3: TGTGCCAGCACTTCTTTCGGGGGGAAACTGTTTTTT.